The rows below give T cell receptor beta chains drawn from one sample of a study of cytomegalovirus exposure and HLA in healthy donors. The data were produced by immunoSEQ multiplex PCR, yet TCRdb's version contains in-frame clones alone and is incomplete. The sample consists of over 200,000 clones, more than 75% of them appearing once. The sequenced sample consisted of PBMCs. Receptors were obtained from a human donor in good health. Each CDR3 is given with its conserved first and last residue. A D gene is named only where the DNA matches it firmly. The size of a clone is reported for some rows only, either as once, few or many, or as a class for expanded clones.

TGTGCCAGCAGCCCCATGGGTAGCGGGAGGTACACCACAGATACGCAGTATTTT CASSPMGSGRYTTDTQYF NA TRBV11-2 TRBD2 TRBJ2-3
TGTGCCAGCAGCGTAGGTCTAGCGGGGATCTACAATGAGCAGTTCTTC CASSVGLAGIYNEQFF NA TRBV9 TRBD2 TRBJ2-1
TGTGCCAGCAGCTCGTATCCCCCAGGAGGTGAAAAACTGTTTTTT CASSSYPPGGEKLFF NA TRBV5-8 NA TRBJ1-4
TGCGCCAGCAGCTTGGTACTGCACAATGAGCAGTTCTTC CASSLVLHNEQFF NA TRBV5-1 NA TRBJ2-1
TGTGCCAGTAGGATGGACAGGGGGTACAATCAGCCCCAGCATTTT CASRMDRGYNQPQHF NA TRBV19 TRBD1 TRBJ1-5
TGTGCCAGCAGAGCGACAGGGGGAGGGGAAAAACTGTTTTTT CASRATGGGEKLFF NA TRBV7-6 TRBD1 TRBJ1-4
TGTGCCAGCAGTTACCCCCGATCCGGGACAGACTACGAGCAGTGCTTC CASSYPRSGTDYEQCF once TRBV6-6 TRBD1 TRBJ2-7
TGCGCCAGCAGTCGCCCCCCCACCGTAATAAGACACCTAACGAACACCGGGGAGCTGTTTTTT CASSRPPTVIRHLTNTGELFF NA TRBV23-1 NA TRBJ2-2
TGTGCCAGCAGTACATACAGGGGGCACTACGAGCAGTACTTC CASSTYRGHYEQYF NA TRBV27 TRBD1 TRBJ2-7
TGCACCAGCAGCCACCTCTCTATAATGTTACGGGGGGTCGGGAAGGATACGCAGTATTTT CTSSHLSIMLRGVGKDTQYF NA TRBV1 NA TRBJ2-3
TGTGCCAGCAGTCCAGGGATGCAGAACACTGAAGCTTTCTTT CASSPGMQNTEAFF NA TRBV6-1 NA TRBJ1-1
TGTGCCAGCAGTAGCGGGGAAGAGCAGTTCTTC CASSSGEEQFF NA TRBV28 TRBD2 TRBJ2-1
TGTGCCAGCAGCCCTACCCACTTC CASSPTHF NA TRBV7-8 NA TRBJ2-5
TGTGCCAGCAGTGGTGCAGGGGTTTATGGCTACACCTTC CASSGAGVYGYTF NA TRBV2 NA TRBJ1-2
TGTGCCAGCAGTCTACAGGGGGCAATCAACTATGGCTACACCTTC CASSLQGAINYGYTF NA TRBV6-5 TRBD1 TRBJ1-2
TGTGCCAGTAGTTTTGGGACTAGCGATTTCTACGAGCAGTACTTC CASSFGTSDFYEQYF NA TRBV19 TRBD2 TRBJ2-7
TGTGCCAGCAGCCCCAAGCACAGGGGTGGGTCGTACGAGCAGTACTTC CASSPKHRGGSYEQYF NA TRBV5-4 TRBD1 TRBJ2-7
TGTGCCTGGAGTGTACGCCCAGGGGGGCGGGAGCAGTACTTC CAWSVRPGGREQYF NA TRBV30 NA TRBJ2-7
TGTGCCAGCTCACCCCCTCCGTCGGGAGGGCTCTACAATGAGCAGTTCTTC CASSPPPSGGLYNEQFF NA TRBV18 TRBD2 TRBJ2-1
TGTGCCAGCAGTTTTCTTCAGGGGGCACAACAAGAGACCCAGTACTTC CASSFLQGAQQETQYF NA TRBV27 TRBD1 TRBJ2-5
TGTGCCAGCAGCGTTTTCCTAGCGGGAGGGCCAGATGAGCAGTTCTTC CASSVFLAGGPDEQFF NA TRBV9 TRBD2 TRBJ2-1
TGCGCCAGCAGCGTAAACGTGGGACTAGCGGGAGTAAACACCGGGGAGCTGTTTTTT CASSVNVGLAGVNTGELFF once TRBV5-1 TRBD2 TRBJ2-2
TGTTCCAGCAGCTTAAACAGGGAGGGCTATGGCTACACCTTC CSSSLNREGYGYTF NA TRBV7-9 NA TRBJ1-2
TGTGCCAGTAGTATTTTTGGCAGCGTCCCCAGCTATGGCTACACCTTC CASSIFGSVPSYGYTF NA TRBV19 NA TRBJ1-2
TGCGCCAGCAGCTTGGTAGCAGGGGCCTCCGGTAATGAGCAGTTCTTC CASSLVAGASGNEQFF NA TRBV5-1 NA TRBJ2-1
TGTGCCACCGAAGGGGCAGATACGCAGTATTTT CATEGADTQYF NA TRBV7-9 NA TRBJ2-3
TGTGCCAGCAGTCCGCGGACGGGAACCTACTCTGGAAACACCATATATTTT CASSPRTGTYSGNTIYF NA TRBV27 NA TRBJ1-3
TGTGCCAGCAGAGAGAGGCTTTCACCCCTCCACTTT CASRERLSPLHF NA TRBV2 NA TRBJ1-6
TGTGCCAGCAGCTTGGTTGTCCGATGGGGTGGGAGGGTAGACTACGAGCAGTACTTC CASSLVVRWGGRVDYEQYF NA TRBV5-6 TRBD2 TRBJ2-7
TGTGCCAGCGAGGGACAGCCTAATGAAAAACTGTTTTTT CASEGQPNEKLFF NA TRBV28 TRBD1 TRBJ1-4
TGTGCCAGCAGCTCCCTTTTAGCGAGCGTTTATACGCAGTATTTT CASSSLLASVYTQYF few TRBV11-2 NA TRBJ2-3
TGTGCCAGCAGCTTAGGACGGGAACAGCCCCAGCATTTT CASSLGREQPQHF NA TRBV7-9 NA TRBJ1-5
TGTGCCAGCAGCTCCCTTGGACTAGCGGGAGGGTACAATGAGCAGTTCTTC CASSSLGLAGGYNEQFF NA TRBV11-2 TRBD2 TRBJ2-1
TGTGCCAGTAGTCCAGAACGGAGTCAAGATAGCAATCAGCCCCAGCATTTT CASSPERSQDSNQPQHF NA TRBV19 NA TRBJ1-5
TGCGCCAGCAGCTTGAACGCGGCGGCAGATACGCAGTATTTT CASSLNAAADTQYF NA TRBV5-1 NA TRBJ2-3
TGTGCCAGCAGCGTAGGTGTCGGGATAAATGAGCAGTTCTTC CASSVGVGINEQFF NA TRBV9 NA TRBJ2-1
TGTGCCAGCAGCTTTCCTCCCGAGGGGACCCAGTACTTC CASSFPPEGTQYF NA TRBV5-5 NA TRBJ2-5
TGTGCCAGCAGTGTCACTAGCGGGAGAGATACGCAGTATTTT CASSVTSGRDTQYF once TRBV2 TRBD2 TRBJ2-3
TGTGCCAGCAGCTTCGGCTCGGGCAATGAGCAGTTCTTC CASSFGSGNEQFF NA TRBV7-2 NA TRBJ2-1
TGTGCCTGGCTTACTAGCGGGAGGAACCACGAGCAGTACTTC CAWLTSGRNHEQYF NA TRBV30 TRBD2 TRBJ2-7
TGCGCCAGCAGCTTTTCGACAGGCGATAGATGTTACTTC CASSFSTGDRCYF NA TRBV5-1 NA TRBJ2-7
TGTGCCAGCAGCTTAGCAACCTCTACAGGATCTGGGGCCAACGTCCTGACTTTC CASSLATSTGSGANVLTF NA TRBV4-2 NA TRBJ2-6
TGTGCCAGTAGTAATGGGGGGTCTGAAGCTTTCTTT CASSNGGSEAFF few TRBV19 NA TRBJ1-1
TGTGCCTGGAGTGTAAAAGGGGTCACAGGAAACACCATATATTTT CAWSVKGVTGNTIYF few TRBV30 NA TRBJ1-3
TGTGCCAGCATTGGACTAGCGGGGGGGGCCTACGAGCAGTACTTC CASIGLAGGAYEQYF NA TRBV25-1 TRBD2 TRBJ2-7
TGTGCCAGCAGCTTAGGAGGGGGTAACTCCTACGAGCAGTACTTC CASSLGGGNSYEQYF NA TRBV13 NA TRBJ2-7
TGTGCCAGCAGCCCGGCAGGGCAAACAGCGTTAACAGATACGCAGTATTTT CASSPAGQTALTDTQYF NA TRBV7-9 NA TRBJ2-3
TGTGCCAGCAGCGATCCCCGGCGGCCAGGGGGCGATGGCTACACCTTC CASSDPRRPGGDGYTF NA TRBV9 TRBD1 TRBJ1-2
TGTGCCAGTTCAGTGGGCAGCTCGGGATCACCCCTCCACTTT CASSVGSSGSPLHF NA TRBV9 NA TRBJ1-6
TGCAGCGTTGAGATTGGACTAGCGGGATGGTCCTACGAGCAGTACTTC CSVEIGLAGWSYEQYF NA TRBV29-1 TRBD2 TRBJ2-7
TGTGCCAGCAGCTATAATCTAGCGGGAGGGGGGCCCGGTACGCAGTATTTT CASSYNLAGGGPGTQYF NA TRBV7-9 TRBD2 TRBJ2-3
TGCGCCAGCAGCACCACGCCAACTAGCGGGAACTACGAGCAGTACTTC CASSTTPTSGNYEQYF NA TRBV5-1 TRBD2 TRBJ2-7